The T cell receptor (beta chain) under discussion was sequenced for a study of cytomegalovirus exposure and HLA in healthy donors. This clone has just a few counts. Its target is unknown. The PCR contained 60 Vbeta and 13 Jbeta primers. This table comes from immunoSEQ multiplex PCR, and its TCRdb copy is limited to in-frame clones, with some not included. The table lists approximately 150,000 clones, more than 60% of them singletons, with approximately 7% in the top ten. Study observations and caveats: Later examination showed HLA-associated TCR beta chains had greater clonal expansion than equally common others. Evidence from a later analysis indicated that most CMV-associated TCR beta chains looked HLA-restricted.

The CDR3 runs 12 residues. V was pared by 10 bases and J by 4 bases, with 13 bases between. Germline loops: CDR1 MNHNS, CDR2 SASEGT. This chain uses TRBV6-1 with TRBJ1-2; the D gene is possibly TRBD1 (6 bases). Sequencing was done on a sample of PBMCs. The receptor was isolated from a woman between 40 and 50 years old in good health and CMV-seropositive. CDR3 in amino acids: CAIYRVGYGYTF. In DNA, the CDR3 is TGTGCCATCTACAGGGTCGGCTATGGCTACACCTTC.